This is a list of T cell receptor beta chains from one sample in a study of molecular identifiers for immune sequencing clone quantification. From the PCR reads, TCRdb called clonotypes with MiXCR, one entry per CDR3 protein. Among hundreds of thousands of distinct CDR3 sequences listed, less than 30% were seen once. The sample taken for sequencing was naive CD8+ T cells from blood, with Jurkat cell RNA spiked in. Receptors were obtained from a human donor in good health. Some libraries in this study had Jurkat cell RNA spiked in. Each CDR3 is given without its conserved first and last residue. The D gene is left open where the match is weak.

J,V,D,CDR3
TRBJ2-7,TRBV6-2/TRBV6-3,-,ASSYPGNGSDEQY
TRBJ1-1,TRBV4-1,-,ASSQDPGLPRKAF
TRBJ1-4,TRBV12-3/TRBV12-4,-,AGSFSGEGRNEKLF
TRBJ1-1,TRBV13,TRBD1,ASSLVGQGARNTEAF
TRBJ2-7,TRBV27,-,ASSSKAGSHEQY
TRBJ2-1,TRBV24-1,-,ATSATPSSYNEQS
TRBJ2-7,TRBV7-9,-,ASRKGEYEQY
TRBJ1-2,TRBV4-3,-,ASSQDRGEYGYT
TRBJ1-1,TRBV6-5,TRBD1,ASSYSVRGQLNTEAF
TRBJ2-7,TRBV20-1,TRBD2,SARDPPSGRSYEQY
TRBJ2-2,TRBV19,-,ASNPDVGELF
TRBJ2-5,TRBV20-1,-,SAGYRETQY
TRBJ2-7,TRBV6-2/TRBV6-3,-,ASSFQGRHEQY
TRBJ2-3,TRBV4-1,-,ASSPSGPFPTQY
TRBJ1-1,TRBV27,-,ASSLSGTRGGAF
TRBJ2-7,TRBV7-9,-,ASSSSSISSYEQY
TRBJ1-1,TRBV12-3/TRBV12-4,-,ASSLGDNQAF
TRBJ2-3,TRBV14,-,ASSQDFGAGYTDTQY
TRBJ1-1,TRBV13,-,ASSRAATEAF
TRBJ2-5,TRBV3-1,TRBD1,ASSQGQGAVETQY
TRBJ2-2,TRBV20-1,TRBD2,SARSERLAVTGELF
TRBJ2-7,TRBV30,TRBD1,AWSGDRGPYEQY
TRBJ2-7,TRBV7-2,TRBD1,ASSLGDRAHEQY
TRBJ2-3,TRBV4-1,TRBD2,ASSQRAPSGGTDTQY
TRBJ1-2,TRBV18,-,AGSPTGYGYT
TRBJ1-1,TRBV19,TRBD1,ASSAMTGGIRMNTEAF
TRBJ2-7,TRBV4-1,-,ASSQGSNEQY
TRBJ2-1,TRBV21-1,-,ASRLTSGGPSSYNEQF
TRBJ2-1,TRBV4-1,TRBD2,ASSQAPLAGGPHNEQF
TRBJ2-3,TRBV7-6,TRBD1,ASSPTGFHSTDTQY
TRBJ1-5,TRBV10-3,-,AISGQGNQPQH
TRBJ2-1,TRBV27,-,ASSLWGVRYNEQF
TRBJ2-5,TRBV4-3,-,ASSHKMVMDFQETQY
TRBJ2-2,TRBV7-9,-,ASKNTGELF
TRBJ2-4,TRBV28,TRBD1,ASSERTGRNIQY
TRBJ1-4,TRBV28,-,AARQGIATNEKLF
TRBJ1-6,TRBV5-4,-,ASSLYGIRNSPLH
TRBJ2-3,TRBV7-9,TRBD2,ASSLGPRGGDTQY
TRBJ2-7,TRBV3-1,-,ASRKDGSWASEQY
TRBJ2-7,TRBV7-6,-,ASSLEPPGHIHYEQY
TRBJ2-3,TRBV21-1,-,ASSKGPSGGSKGTQY
TRBJ2-1,TRBV14,-,ASSHEHSRVYNEQF
TRBJ2-2,TRBV7-6,TRBD1,ASSFLRTGPSNTGELF
TRBJ2-7,TRBV18,-,ASSPGRTYEQH
TRBJ2-5,TRBV20-1,TRBD1,SVQQLGQGQETQY
TRBJ1-5,TRBV6-2/TRBV6-3,-,ASSQDGFSNQPQH
TRBJ2-2,TRBV11-2,-,ASSLLTTNTGELF
TRBJ2-3,TRBV13,-,ASSLGSHRTFTDTQY
TRBJ2-7,TRBV4-3,-,ASSPARALPAQS
TRBJ2-1,TRBV7-9,-,ASSRSGNEQS
TRBJ2-3,TRBV6-5,TRBD1,ASKIQGARSTGTQY
TRBJ1-1,TRBV6-1,TRBD1,ASSQLGQALGHTEAF
TRBJ2-2,TRBV19,-,ASTSDIANTGELF
TRBJ2-6,TRBV30,-,AWSIWVAGANVLT
TRBJ2-7,TRBV4-3,-,ASSQGVLGVGGYEQS
TRBJ2-5,TRBV13,-,ASSPARIQETQY
TRBJ1-1,TRBV5-1,TRBD1,ASSLAQGASHTEAF
TRBJ2-3,TRBV7-2,-,ASTSTGSLADTQY
TRBJ2-5,TRBV7-9,-,SSSLGEVIQETQY